These 28 T cell receptor beta chains came from one sample sequenced in a study of blood T cell repertoires in COVID-19 (dated by TCRdb to about 2020). Library prep was done by the immunoSEQ multiplex PCR assay. The immuneACCESS repertoire file appears here via TCRdb, limited to in-frame rearrangements. These files lack a portion of the clones; in checked studies, under half of the deficit traces to unresolved V genes, and the cause of the others is not known. This sample lists about 220,000 clones; roughly 84% were detected once. Under 2% of the sample lies in the top ten. Sequencing was done on a sample of peripheral blood. The receptors originated from a man in his forties with active or convalescent COVID-19.

V usage is TRBV9 and J usage is TRBJ2-5; the match to TRBD1 covers 7 bases. This CDR3 has 14 amino acids. The V gene end was trimmed by 3 bases and the J gene end by 2 bases; junction bases not matched to a gene: 4. Germline CDR1 SGDLS, CDR2 YYNGEE. The CDR3, as DNA: TGTGCCAGCAGCGCTCGGACAGGTCAAGAGACCCAGTACTTC. This sequence encodes CASSARTGQETQYF. The full variable domain, its missing parts supplied by reference TRBV9 and TRBJ2-5, is DSGVTQTPKHLITATGQRVTLRCSPRSGDLSVYWYQQSLDQGLQFLIQYYNGEERAKGNILERFSAQQFPDLHSELNLSSLELGDSALYFCASSARTGQETQYFGPGTRLLVL.

This clone was recorded only once. This chain links TRBV6-6 with TRBJ1-2; 8 bases match TRBD1. With 5 bases clipped from V and 8 bases from J, the junction kept 4 bases outside the gene matches. Germline values: CDR1 MNHNY, CDR2 SVGAGI (reference sequence). This CDR3 is built from 12 residues. CDR3 amino acids: CASSPDRGGYTF. DNA for the CDR3: TGTGCCAGCAGTCCTGACAGGGGCGGCTACACCTTC.

The V call is TRBV6-6, the J call TRBJ1-5; 7 positions match TRBD1. The CDR3 is 16 residues long. With V trimmed by 0 bases and J by 6 bases, 8 bases remained unmatched. Germline assignment: CDR1 MNHNY and CDR2 SVGAGI (reference sequence). This chain's CDR3 is CASSYSRQGRSQPQHF. In nucleotides, the CDR3 is TGTGCCAGCAGTTACTCGCGACAGGGCAGGAGTCAGCCCCAGCATTTT.

The chain recombines TRBV2 with TRBJ2-2, with 8 bases identical to TRBD1. Germline CDR1 SNHLY, CDR2 FYNNEI. After removal of 6 bases from V and 5 bases from J, the junction contained 11 bases not matched to a gene. The CDR3 is made up of 16 amino acids. The CDR3 region is CASRPQSRGRTGELFF. CDR3 in DNA: TGTGCCAGCAGACCCCAGAGCAGGGGGCGGACCGGGGAGCTGTTTTTT.

The rearrangement links TRBV19 to TRBJ2-3; 7 bases line up with TRBD2. CDR3 length: 16 amino acids. Germline loops: CDR1 LNHDA, CDR2 SQIVND (reference sequence). Trimming took 11 bases from V and 6 from J; bases not matched to a gene: 20. CDR3 coding DNA: TGTGCCGTAAGGTCAGCGCGGGCCCCCGGGAGGGATACGCAGTATTTT. This codes for CAVRSARAPGRDTQYF.

The chain carries TRBV7-8 and TRBJ2-7; 11 bases line up with TRBD2. CDR3 size: 14 residues. CDR1 and CDR2 (germline): SGHVS, FQNEAQ. V trimming: 8 bases; J trimming: 6 bases; junction bases outside the gene matches: 9. The CDR3 DNA reads TGTGCCAGCTCAAGCCCGGGACTAGCGGTCGAGCAGTACTTC. Protein product: CASSSPGLAVEQYF.

The chain employs TRBV19 and TRBJ2-1; TRBD2 aligns across 13 bases. V shed 5 bases, J shed 2 bases, and the junction held 3 bases outside the gene matches. This CDR3 region has 16 residues. The germline V gene encodes CDR1 LNHDA and CDR2 SQIVND (reference sequence). The CDR3 sequence: CASSRTSGGTYNEQFF. CDR3 coding DNA: TGTGCCAGTAGTCGGACTAGCGGGGGAACCTACAATGAGCAGTTCTTC.

Worth noting for this clone: A junction end diverges from the germline sequence, so it may reflect a read error. This chain connects TRBV5-1 to TRBJ2-7; possible D gene TRBD2, 6 bases. The V gene's germline CDR1 is SGHRS and CDR2 YFSETQ. The CDR3 is made up of 15 amino acids. The chain's CDR3 is CASSLGGGVAYEQYF. CDR3 coding DNA: TGCGCCAGCAGTTTGGGAGGAGGGGTTGCCTACGAGCAGTACTTC.

This chain uses TRBV7-3 with TRBJ2-1; possible D gene TRBD1, 5 bases. Germline-derived CDR1 and CDR2 are SGHTA and FQGTGA. Deletions cut 1 base from V and 6 bases from J, with 7 bases between. The CDR3 runs 13 residues. CDR3 DNA sequence: TGTGCCAGCAGCTTAATCCAGGGCAATGAGCAGTTCTTC. It codes for CASSLIQGNEQFF.

CDR3 amino acids: CASSQRGGLPTQYF. The CDR3 region has the DNA TGTGCCAGCAGCCAGCGGGGGGGCCTTCCGACCCAGTACTTC. This chain connects TRBV5-4 to TRBJ2-5; 10 nucleotides agree with TRBD2. The CDR3 length is 14 residues. J was trimmed by 7 bases and V by 4 bases; bases with no gene match: 7. Looked up from germline, CDR1 is SGHNT and CDR2 is YYREEE (reference sequence).

This rearrangement joins TRBV6-4 to TRBJ1-5; a weak D match, TRBD1 (6 bases). Looked up from germline, CDR1 is MRHNA and CDR2 is SNTAGT. Deletions cut 3 bases from V and 3 bases from J, with 12 bases between. The CDR3 covers 15 residues. The CDR3 bases are TGTGCCAGCAGTGATACAGGGAACATCAATCAGCCCCAGCATTTT. It translates to CASSDTGNINQPQHF.

The genes are TRBV27 and TRBJ1-1; no clear D. Germline V gene lookup returns CDR1 MNHEY and CDR2 SMNVEV (reference sequence). The CDR3 consists of 13 residues. Trimming removed 8 bases at V and 6 bases at J, with 16 bases between. CDR3 sequence: CASGPTGGPEAFF. For the CDR3, the DNA is TGTGCCAGCGGGCCGACGGGAGGGCCTGAAGCTTTCTTT.

The chain has TRBV6-1 and TRBJ2-1; 9 nucleotides align to TRBD2. Germline trimming cut 1 base from V and 8 bases from J; bases unmatched to any gene: 9. CDR3 size: 16 residues. Germline V gives CDR1 MNHNS, CDR2 SASEGT. This chain's CDR3 is CASSEGAGLAHHEQFF. The CDR3 DNA is TGTGCCAGCAGTGAAGGGGCGGGACTAGCCCATCATGAGCAGTTCTTC.

The V and J genes are TRBV2 and TRBJ2-4; D gene ambiguous. CDR3 length: 14 residues. Germline loops: CDR1 SNHLY, CDR2 FYNNEI. V dropped 3 bases and J dropped 2 bases, with 8 bases sitting between them. The CDR3 DNA sequence: TGTGCCAGCAGTGACGTGACAACCAAAAACATTCAGTACTTC. This gives the protein CASSDVTTKNIQYF. Full variable domain (rest looked up from reference TRBV2 and TRBJ2-4): EPEVTQTPSHQVTQMGQEVILRCVPISNHLYFYWYRQILGQKVEFLVSFYNNEISEKSEIFDDQFSVERPDGSNFTLKIRSTKLEDSAMYFCASSDVTTKNIQYFGAGTRLSVL.

The J gene is TRBJ1-2, the V gene TRBV7-9; 7 nucleotides line up with TRBD1. Germline V gene lookup returns CDR1 SEHNR and CDR2 FQNEAQ (reference sequence). This CDR3 is built from 15 residues. The trim removed 6 bases at V and 7 bases at J, leaving 14 bases unmatched. The CDR3 coding sequence is TGTGCCAGCAGTTTTTTGACCCGGGACAGTGGTGGCTACACCTTC. Translation: CASSFLTRDSGGYTF.

The V call is TRBV6-5, the J call TRBJ1-1, with D uncertain. This CDR3 has 15 residues. The V gene's germline CDR1 is MNHEY and CDR2 SVGAGI. Trimming shortened V by 0 bases and J by 1 base, and 9 bases separated the two germline ends. The CDR3 DNA reads TGTGCCAGCAGTTACTCGCGGCGGGGGAACACTGAAGCTTTCTTT. This codes for CASSYSRRGNTEAFF.

The genes are TRBV27 and TRBJ2-3; D might be TRBD2 (6 bases). This CDR3 spans 15 amino acids. Trimming took 3 bases from V and 4 from J, leaving 14 bases between them. Germline CDR1 MNHEY, CDR2 SMNVEV (reference sequence). CDR3 sequence reads: CASSLVAGLPDTQYF. The DNA of the CDR3 is TGTGCCAGCAGTTTGGTTGCGGGGCTCCCAGATACGCAGTATTTT.

This chain connects TRBV27 to TRBJ2-1; D is unresolved. The V gene's germline CDR1 is MNHEY and CDR2 SMNVEV (reference sequence). V was clipped by 2 bases and J by 9 bases, with 8 bases between them. The CDR3 has 12 residues. Here the CDR3 DNA reads TGTGCCAGCAGTTTAAGAGCCGGTGAGCAGTTCTTC. Translated: CASSLRAGEQFF.

The chain combines TRBV6-5 with TRBJ2-5; TRBD1 matches 7 bases. Germline CDR1 MNHEY, CDR2 SVGAGI. This CDR3 contains 14 residues. Trimming removed 7 bases from V and 2 bases from J; junction bases left unmatched: 7. DNA of the CDR3: TGTGCCAGCACCCTCCGGGACAGACAAGAGACCCAGTACTTC. Translated, it gives CASTLRDRQETQYF.

This chain links TRBV28 with TRBJ2-7, with 7 bases that match TRBD2. The CDR3 is 14 amino acids. Germline assignment: CDR1 MDHEN and CDR2 SYDVKM. Unmatched junction bases numbered 6, after V lost 5 bases and J lost 2 bases. CDR3 sequence reads: CASSHQAGTYEQYF. The CDR3 DNA follows: TGTGCCAGCAGTCATCAAGCGGGGACCTACGAGCAGTACTTC. Full variable domain (remainder filled in from reference TRBV28 and TRBJ2-7): DVKVTQSSRYLVKRTGEKVFLECVQDMDHENMFWYRQDPGLGLRLIYFSYDVKMKEKGDIPEGYSVSREKKERFSLILESASTNQTSMYLCASSHQAGTYEQYFGPGTRLTVT.

This clone was counted only a few times. V and J are TRBV2 and TRBJ2-1; tentatively, D is TRBD2 (5 bases). The CDR3 contains 13 residues. CDR1 is SNHLY and CDR2 is FYNNEI in the germline V gene. The germline V and J ends were trimmed by 1 base and 7 bases, with 8 bases remaining between them. The CDR3 protein is CASSEGRGNEQFF. The CDR3 nucleotides are TGTGCCAGCAGTGAAGGCCGGGGAAATGAGCAGTTCTTC.

The chain combines TRBV5-4 with TRBJ1-1; 9 bases align to TRBD1. The CDR3 contains 17 residues. Germline CDR1 is SGHNT and CDR2 is YYREEE (reference sequence). With 5 bases clipped from V and 1 base from J, the junction kept 12 bases outside the gene matches. The CDR3 is CASRGDRGAGKNTEAFF. CDR3 bases: TGTGCCAGCAGGGGTGACAGGGGGGCAGGGAAGAACACTGAAGCTTTCTTT.

The rearrangement joins TRBV25-1 to TRBJ1-1; 7 bases align to TRBD1. This CDR3 is 13 amino acids long. The V gene end was trimmed by 4 bases and the J gene end by 4 bases; junction bases not matched to a gene: 3. The germline V gene encodes CDR1 MGHDK and CDR2 SYGVNS. The CDR3 bases are TGTGCCAGCAGTGCCACAGGGGTCACTGAAGCTTTCTTT. It codes for CASSATGVTEAFF.

A single count supports this clone. The J gene is TRBJ1-2, the V gene TRBV19; 12 bases match TRBD1. CDR1 is LNHDA and CDR2 is SQIVND in the germline V gene (reference sequence). The CDR3 is 14 amino acids. Losses at the gene ends were 3 bases for V and 10 bases for J; bases not matched to a gene: 6. The CDR3 loop is CASSITGQGAVYTF. The CDR3 nucleotides are TGTGCCAGTAGTATTACGGGACAGGGGGCCGTCTACACCTTC.

The chain links TRBV3-1 (or the pseudogene TRBV3-2) to TRBJ2-3; TRBD2 aligns across 11 bases. Germline V gives CDR1 LGHDT, CDR2 YNNKEL (reference sequence). This CDR3 is 17 amino acids long. With V trimmed by 0 bases and J by 5 bases, 7 bases remained unmatched. CDR3 DNA: TGTGCCAGCAGCCAAGATAGGAAACTAGCGGGAGAAGATACGCAGTATTTT. This encodes CASSQDRKLAGEDTQYF.

This rearrangement joins TRBV7-9 to TRBJ1-1; D uncertain. The V gene lost 5 bases and the J gene lost 6 bases, with 19 bases spanning the gap. This CDR3 comprises 15 residues. CDR1 is SEHNR, CDR2 FQNEAQ, per germline (reference sequence). The CDR3 reads CASSPTPQSVPEAFF. The CDR3 bases are TGTGCCAGCAGCCCAACGCCCCAATCGGTCCCTGAAGCTTTCTTT.

The V call is TRBV6-6, the J call TRBJ1-5; D unresolved. The CDR3 runs 16 residues. The germline CDR1 and CDR2 sequences are MNHNY and SVGAGI (reference sequence). Trimming removed 6 bases at V and 4 bases at J, with 19 bases between. The chain's CDR3 is CASREHRGGSNQPQHF. Here the CDR3 DNA reads TGTGCCAGCAGAGAACATCGGGGTGGTAGTAATCAGCCCCAGCATTTT.

V and J are TRBV7-8 and TRBJ2-7; possible D gene TRBD1, 6 bases. Trimming left V 5 bases short and J 3 bases short, with 17 bases between. Looked up from germline, CDR1 is SGHVS and CDR2 is FQNEAQ. The CDR3 extends over 15 amino acids. The CDR3 protein is CASSPRNGQLYEQYF. For the CDR3, the DNA is TGTGCCAGCAGCCCGCGCAATGGACAGCTCTACGAGCAGTACTTC.